These 8 T cell receptor beta chains were all obtained from the same sample, sequenced in a study of T and B cells in COVID-19 patients. TRB rearrangements were amplified by multiplex PCR with BIOMED2 TRB-A/B primers. TCRdb independently ran MiXCR on the multiplex PCR reads; one entry per CDR3 protein. The sample lists about 15,000 distinct CDR3 sequences, under 30% seen once, with 4.5% in the top ten. From blood, about 250-550 ng of genomic DNA served as TRB template. What was sequenced was blood. The receptors stem from a human donor who had recovered from COVID-19.

V usage is TRBV11-2 and J usage is TRBJ1-4, with 9 bases matching TRBD1. Germline lookup yields CDR1 SGHAT and CDR2 FQNNGV. This CDR3 has 17 amino acids. V shed 1 base and J 4 bases; nucleotides not matched to a gene: 7. CDR3 in amino acids: CASSLASTGGYNEKLFF. The CDR3 DNA follows: TGTGCCAGCAGCTTAGCGTCGACAGGGGGGTATAATGAAAAACTGTTTTTT.

This clonotype has just a few counts. The CDR3 sequence is CASSYGSGNEKLFF. The DNA for the CDR3 is TGTGCCAGCAGTTATGGTTCGGGGAATGAAAAACTGTTTTTT. The V call is TRBV6-6, the J call TRBJ1-4; D is ambiguous. Germline assignment: CDR1 MNHNY and CDR2 SVGAGI (reference sequence). CDR3 size: 14 residues. Trimming shortened V by 3 bases and J by 5 bases, and 10 bases separated the two germline ends.

This chain joins TRBV7-6 and TRBJ2-5; D ambiguous. The germline V and J ends were trimmed by 1 base and 1 base, with 7 bases remaining between them. The CDR3 is 14 amino acids. The germline gives CDR1 SGHVS, CDR2 FNYEAQ. CDR3 amino acids: CASSLEDGQETQYF. The CDR3 coding sequence is TGTGCCAGCAGCTTAGAGGACGGCCAAGAGACCCAGTACTTC.

This clonotype is medium-sized by share. The CDR3 bases are TGTGCCAGCAGTACCATAGCGGGAGAGCAGTACTTC. It yields the protein CASSTIAGEQYF. The rearrangement joins TRBV27 to TRBJ2-7; 8 bases match TRBD2. V shed 5 bases and J 7 bases; nucleotides not matched to a gene: 4. The CDR3 is 12 residues long. CDR1 and CDR2 from the germline V gene are MNHEY and SMNVEV (reference sequence).

This clonotype was counted once. The chain uses TRBV7-9 and TRBJ1-2; D perhaps matches TRBD1 (6 bases). The V end lost 0 bases, the J end lost 7 bases, and 12 bases lay between the germline ends. This CDR3 is built from 14 residues. Germline loops: CDR1 SEHNR, CDR2 FQNEAQ (reference sequence). The CDR3 nucleotides are TGTGCCAGCAGCTTAGCTGGGGGCCAGGGTGGCTACACCTTC. Translation: CASSLAGGQGGYTF. Full variable domain (rest looked up from reference TRBV7-9 and TRBJ1-2): DTGVSQNPRHKITKRGQNVTFRCDPISEHNRLYWYRQTLGQGPEFLTYFQNEAQLEKSRLLSDRFSAERPKGSFSTLEIQRTEQGDSAMYLCASSLAGGQGGYTFGSGTRLTVV.

The DNA for the CDR3 is TGTGCTAGTGGTTTGAGGGTGGAGACAGATACGCAGTATTTT. It yields the protein CASGLRVETDTQYF. The chain uses TRBV12-5 and TRBJ2-3, with D unresolved. The CDR3 extends over 14 amino acids. Trimming removed 2 bases at V and 3 bases at J, with 9 bases between. CDR1 is LGHNT, CDR2 FRNRAP, per germline.

A note on this clonotype: This may arise from a read error, as a much more abundant clone is one base away. The rearrangement uses TRBV12-3 or TRBV12-4 and TRBJ2-7; TRBD1 is a possible D gene (5 bases). V dropped 8 bases and J dropped 3 bases, with 20 bases sitting between them. The CDR3 length is 15 residues. CDR3 nucleotides: TGTGCCAGCGGTGCAGGACACTCCAACCTCTACGAGCAGTACTTC. Translated, it gives CASGAGHSNLYEQYF.

The V call is TRBV5-6, the J call TRBJ1-4; TRBD1 might be the D (5 bases). Germline-derived CDR1 and CDR2 are SGHDT and YYEEEE. This CDR3 spans 15 amino acids. Deletions cut 4 bases from V and 5 bases from J, with 15 bases between. The CDR3 DNA reads TGTGCCAGCAGCCCAGAGGGACGTCCGAATGAAAAACTGTTTTTT. Protein: CASSPEGRPNEKLFF.